The 18 T cell receptor beta chains below were found in one sample sequenced in a study of T cells in localized non-small cell lung cancer. TCRdb's copy holds only in-frame clones and misses some; the assay was immunoSEQ multiplex PCR. This table has 1,200 to 1,500 clones, 25% to 30% appearing once. Source: lung tumor tissue, taken before any cancer treatment. Receptors originate from a male donor older than 55 with stage I squamous cell lung carcinoma.

The sample holds a few counts of this clone. The rearrangement links TRBV18 to TRBJ2-7, with D perhaps matching TRBD1 (6 bases). The CDR3 contains 12 residues. Trimming pared 5 bases from V and 7 bases from J, leaving 12 bases between. Germline CDR1 KGHSH, CDR2 LQKENI. CDR3 DNA: TGTGCCAGCTCAGGACAGTCTCTGGAGCAGTACTTC. It translates to CASSGQSLEQYF.

V usage is TRBV28 and J usage is TRBJ1-2; D ambiguous. The CDR3 is made up of 12 amino acids. Germline V CDR1 and CDR2: MDHEN, SYDVKM. Trimming shortened V by 5 bases and J by 8 bases, and 12 bases separated the two germline ends. The CDR3 protein is CASSSGPGGYTF. The DNA for the CDR3 is TGTGCCAGCAGTAGCGGGCCGGGGGGCTACACCTTC.

The J gene is TRBJ2-6, the V gene TRBV25-1, with 12 bases lining up with TRBD1. Germline V gene lookup returns CDR1 MGHDK and CDR2 SYGVNS. The V segment lost 4 bases and the J segment 4 bases; nucleotides outside the gene matches: 5. This CDR3 contains 17 residues. CDR3 sequence: CASSVGTGGSGANVLTF. The CDR3 bases are TGTGCCAGCAGTGTCGGGACAGGGGGCTCCGGGGCCAACGTCCTGACTTTC.

This clone was observed a handful of times. This chain uses TRBV6-8 with TRBJ2-1; the match to TRBD2 covers 9 bases. This CDR3 region has 15 residues. Trimming removed 6 bases from V and 3 bases from J; junction bases left unmatched: 6. The germline CDR1 and CDR2 sequences are MNHGY and SAAAGT. In DNA, the CDR3 is TGTGCCAGCAGCCTACTAGCGGGCGGCTACAATGAGCAGTTCTTC. Residues: CASSLLAGGYNEQFF.

V is TRBV9 and J is TRBJ2-7; a weak D match, TRBD1 (5 bases). Trimming removed 0 bases at V and 3 bases at J, with 10 bases between. The CDR3 has 14 residues. The germline V gene has CDR1 SGDLS and CDR2 YYNGEE. The CDR3 nucleotides are TGTGCCAGCAGCGTAGAATCCCAGGGCTACGAGCAGTACTTC. Its protein is CASSVESQGYEQYF.

This rearrangement joins TRBV28 to TRBJ1-2; no firm D call. Trimming shortened V by 6 bases and J by 3 bases, and 11 bases separated the two germline ends. The CDR3 sequence is 13 residues long. Germline values: CDR1 MDHEN, CDR2 SYDVKM. In nucleotides, the CDR3 is TGTGCCAGCAGCCCCCTAGTAGACTATGGCTACACCTTC. Protein sequence: CASSPLVDYGYTF.

V usage is TRBV29-1 and J usage is TRBJ2-7; tentatively, D is TRBD1 (6 bases). Trimming left V 1 base short and J 3 bases short, with 16 bases between. The CDR3 consists of 15 residues. CDR1 SQVTM and CDR2 ANQGSEA come from the germline V gene. The CDR3 is CSVEGGAGVLYEQYF. The CDR3 nucleotides are TGCAGCGTTGAAGGGGGCGCAGGGGTCCTCTACGAGCAGTACTTC.

This chain uses TRBV28 with TRBJ1-2, with D maybe TRBD1 (5 bases). Trimming removed 8 bases at V and 7 bases at J, with 14 bases between. The CDR3 has 12 amino acids. Germline V gene data show CDR1 as MDHEN and CDR2 as SYDVKM. The CDR3 DNA sequence: TGTGCCAGCGGGAGAAGAGGGGTTGGCTACACCTTC. It codes for CASGRRGVGYTF.

J is TRBJ1-1 and V is TRBV30; a possible D gene is TRBD1 (5 bases). CDR3 length: 13 amino acids. V lost 5 bases and J 8 bases, leaving 18 bases between the germline ends. Looked up from germline, CDR1 is GTSNPN and CDR2 is SVGIG (reference sequence). The CDR3, as DNA: TGTGCCTGGCGCTTGACAGAGCTTAAAGAAGCTTTCTTT. It is translated as CAWRLTELKEAFF.

The rearrangement links TRBV14 to TRBJ1-1, with D perhaps matching TRBD1 (5 bases). Trimming took off 1 base at V and 1 base at J, with 7 bases between the two ends. Germline V gives CDR1 SGHDN, CDR2 FVKESK. The CDR3 contains 14 residues. This CDR3 is CASSQVGANTEAFF. The CDR3, as DNA: TGTGCCAGCAGCCAAGTTGGGGCGAACACTGAAGCTTTCTTT.

By sample fraction, this clone is medium-sized. V and J are TRBV9 and TRBJ2-3; D may correspond to TRBD1 or TRBD2 (5 bases each). Germline CDR1 is SGDLS and CDR2 is YYNGEE. The CDR3 consists of 14 residues. The V end was cut by 0 bases, the J end by 3 bases, with 8 bases between. The CDR3 is CASSVAGTTDTQYF. As DNA, the CDR3 is TGTGCCAGCAGCGTAGCAGGGACGACAGATACGCAGTATTTT. The full variable domain, in which reference TRBV9 and TRBJ2-3 provide the parts outside the CDR3, is DSGVTQTPKHLITATGQRVTLRCSPRSGDLSVYWYQQSLDQGLQFLIQYYNGEERAKGNILERFSAQQFPDLHSELNLSSLELGDSALYFCASSVAGTTDTQYFGPGTRLTVL.

This clone is termed medium-sized. The genes are TRBV7-5 and TRBJ1-5; TRBD1 reflects the table's D call only, with no check against the DNA. TRBV7-5 is reported as a pseudogene. This CDR3 is built from 15 residues. The CDR3 DNA is TGTGCCAGCAGCCTAGGGACAGTACAAGATCAGCCCCAGCATTTT. Translating gives CASSLGTVQDQPQHF.

This clone was recorded a few times. This rearrangement joins TRBV6-8 to TRBJ1-1, with D uncertain. This CDR3 is 13 amino acids long. Germline assignment: CDR1 MNHGY and CDR2 SAAAGT. V was cut by 0 bases and J by 1 base, with 3 bases left in between. This CDR3 reads CASSYSWNTEAFF. The CDR3 nucleotides are TGTGCCAGCAGTTACTCATGGAACACTGAAGCTTTCTTT.

In its sample, this clone is medium-sized (0.01 to 0.1%). This chain's CDR3 is CASSAGKGLQNYGYTF. Here the CDR3 DNA reads TGTGCCAGCAGCGCCGGGAAGGGGCTGCAGAACTATGGCTACACCTTC. The chain links TRBV11-3 to TRBJ1-2; D might be TRBD1 (5 bases). Looked up from germline, CDR1 is SGHNT and CDR2 is YENEEA. The V end lost 5 bases, the J end lost 2 bases, and 18 bases lay between the germline ends. The CDR3 consists of 16 residues.

In this sample, this clone turned up a few times. The chain uses TRBV7-8 and TRBJ2-7, with TRBD1 matching 8 bases. The CDR3 sequence is 15 residues long. Germline values: CDR1 SGHVS, CDR2 FQNEAQ. The trim removed 4 bases at V and 0 bases at J, leaving 5 bases unmatched. The CDR3 here is CASSSMDRASYEQYF. The CDR3 nucleotides read TGTGCCAGCAGCTCGATGGACAGGGCCTCCTACGAGCAGTACTTC.

V is TRBV9 and J is TRBJ2-1; 7 bases agree with TRBD2. V lost 6 bases, J lost 5 bases, and 8 bases stayed unmatched. Germline V gene data show CDR1 as SGDLS and CDR2 as YYNGEE. The CDR3 spans 14 residues. In DNA, the CDR3 is TGTGCCAGCAACGTGGCGGGAGACAACAATGAGCAGTTCTTC. The encoded protein is CASNVAGDNNEQFF. The whole variable domain, remainder taken from reference TRBV9 and TRBJ2-1, is DSGVTQTPKHLITATGQRVTLRCSPRSGDLSVYWYQQSLDQGLQFLIQYYNGEERAKGNILERFSAQQFPDLHSELNLSSLELGDSALYFCASNVAGDNNEQFFGPGTRLTVL.

The rearrangement joins TRBV15 to TRBJ2-3, with D maybe TRBD1 (5 bases). The CDR3 loop spans 15 amino acids. Germline V gene data show CDR1 as LNHNV and CDR2 as YYDKDF (reference sequence). V dropped 3 bases and J dropped 3 bases, with 13 bases sitting between them. The CDR3 nucleotides read TGTGCCACCAGCAGCTTGAGGACAAGAACAGATACGCAGTATTTT. It encodes CATSSLRTRTDTQYF. The variable domain in full, completed from reference TRBV15 and TRBJ2-3, reads DAMVIQNPRYQVTQFGKPVTLSCSQTLNHNVMYWYQQKSSQAPKLLFHYYDKDFNNEADTPDNFQSRRPNTSFCFLDIRSPGLGDTAMYLCATSSLRTRTDTQYFGPGTRLTVL.

Sample share makes this clone medium-sized. The rearrangement joins TRBV11-3 to TRBJ2-7; D possibly matches TRBD1 or TRBD2 (5 bases each). Germline CDR1 reads SGHNT; CDR2 reads YENEEA. The CDR3 totals 14 residues. Trimming pared 3 bases from V and 0 bases from J, leaving 9 bases between. The CDR3 bases are TGTGCCAGCAGCTTGGTTGGGGGCTCCTACGAGCAGTACTTC. Translated, it gives CASSLVGGSYEQYF. The entire variable domain, with the rest obtained from reference TRBV11-3 and TRBJ2-7, is as follows: EAGVVQSPRYKIIEKKQPVAFWCNPISGHNTLYWYLQNLGQGPELLIRYENEEAVDDSQLPKDRFSAERLKGVDSTLKIQPAELGDSAVYLCASSLVGGSYEQYFGPGTRLTVT.